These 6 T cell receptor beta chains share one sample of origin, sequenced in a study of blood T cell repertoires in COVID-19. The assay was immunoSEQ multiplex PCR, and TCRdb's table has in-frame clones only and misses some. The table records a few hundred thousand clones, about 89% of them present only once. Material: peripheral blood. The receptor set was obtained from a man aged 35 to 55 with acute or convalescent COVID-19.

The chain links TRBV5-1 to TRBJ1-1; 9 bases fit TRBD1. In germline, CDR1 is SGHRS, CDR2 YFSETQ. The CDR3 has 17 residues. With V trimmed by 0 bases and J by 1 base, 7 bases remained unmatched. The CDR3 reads CASSLEEMTGGNTEAFF. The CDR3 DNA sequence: TGCGCCAGCAGCTTGGAGGAGATGACAGGGGGGAACACTGAAGCTTTCTTT.

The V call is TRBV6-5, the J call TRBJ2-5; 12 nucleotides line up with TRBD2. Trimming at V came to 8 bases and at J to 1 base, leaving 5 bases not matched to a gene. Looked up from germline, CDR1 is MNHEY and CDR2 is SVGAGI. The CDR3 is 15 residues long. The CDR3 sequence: CASSGLAGFQETQYF. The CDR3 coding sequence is TGTGCCAGCTCCGGACTAGCGGGATTCCAAGAGACCCAGTACTTC.

The CDR3 loop is CASSPGAPHNEQFF. The CDR3 DNA follows: TGTGCCAGCAGTCCAGGGGCCCCCCACAATGAGCAGTTCTTC. The chain recombines TRBV6-5 with TRBJ2-1; perhaps TRBD1 as D (6 bases). The germline gives CDR1 MNHEY, CDR2 SVGAGI. There are 14 residues in the CDR3. With 5 bases removed from V and 5 bases from J, the gap between germline ends came to 13 bases.

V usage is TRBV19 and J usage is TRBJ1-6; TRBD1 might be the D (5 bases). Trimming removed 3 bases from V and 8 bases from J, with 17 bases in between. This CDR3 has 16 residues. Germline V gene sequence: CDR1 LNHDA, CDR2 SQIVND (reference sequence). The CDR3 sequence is CASSIRVNGDDSPLHF. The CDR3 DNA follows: TGTGCCAGTAGTATCAGGGTGAATGGCGACGATTCACCCCTCCACTTT.

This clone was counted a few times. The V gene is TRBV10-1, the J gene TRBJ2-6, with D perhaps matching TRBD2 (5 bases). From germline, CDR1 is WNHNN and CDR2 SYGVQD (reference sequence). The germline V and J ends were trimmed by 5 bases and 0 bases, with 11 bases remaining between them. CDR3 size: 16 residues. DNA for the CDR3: TGCGCCAGCAGTTGCCGCGAGGGCTCTGGGGCCAACGTCCTGACTTTC. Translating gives CASSCREGSGANVLTF.

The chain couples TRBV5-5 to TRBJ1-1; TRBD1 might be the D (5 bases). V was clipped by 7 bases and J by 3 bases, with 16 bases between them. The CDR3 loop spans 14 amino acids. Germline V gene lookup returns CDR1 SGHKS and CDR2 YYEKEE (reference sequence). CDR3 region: CASCQGVSDTEAFF. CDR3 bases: TGTGCCAGCTGCCAAGGGGTTTCAGACACTGAAGCTTTCTTT.